This TCR beta chain was captured by sequencing in a study of cytomegalovirus exposure and HLA in healthy donors. Study results and caveats: For cytomegalovirus status, the classifier reportedly gave diagnoses with high specificity and sensitivity. Cytomegalovirus-associated TCR beta chains were listed, numbering around 150. Usually a TCR sequence was rare, but some public TCRs were found in many donors.

The validation cohort, a group of more than 100 subjects, included the donors and was separate from the roughly 620-subject first cohort. Per germline, CDR1 MDHEN and CDR2 SYDVKM. The CDR3 contains 15 residues. With 5 bases clipped from V and 3 bases from J, the junction kept 6 bases outside the gene matches. With respect to this clone: What it binds is not known.

This table comes from immunoSEQ multiplex PCR, and its TCRdb copy is limited to in-frame clones, with some not included. Of around 200,000 clones listed, almost 90% are singletons. The receptor was isolated from a woman between 18 and 29 years old in good health and CMV-seronegative. The sequenced sample consisted of PBMCs. V and J are TRBV28 and TRBJ2-5, with 10 positions matching TRBD1. CDR3 DNA sequence: TGTGCCAGCAGTGGTACCGGGACAGGGGAAGAGACCCAGTACTTC. This sequence encodes CASSGTGTGEETQYF. Drawing the rest from reference TRBV28 and TRBJ2-5, the complete variable domain is DVKVTQSSRYLVKRTGEKVFLECVQDMDHENMFWYRQDPGLGLRLIYFSYDVKMKEKGDIPEGYSVSREKKERFSLILESASTNQTSMYLCASSGTGTGEETQYFGPGTRLLVL.